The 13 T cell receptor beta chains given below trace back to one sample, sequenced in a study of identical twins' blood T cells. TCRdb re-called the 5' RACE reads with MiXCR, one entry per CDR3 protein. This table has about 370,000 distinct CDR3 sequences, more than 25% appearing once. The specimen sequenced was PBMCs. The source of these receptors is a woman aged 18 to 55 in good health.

The CDR3 here is CASRQLGGGQPQHF. The DNA of the CDR3 is TGTGCCAGCAGGCAACTCGGGGGTGGTCAGCCCCAGCATTTT. This sequence joins TRBV27 and TRBJ1-5, with a possible D match to TRBD1 (5 bases). The V gene's germline CDR1 is MNHEY and CDR2 SMNVEV (reference sequence). The CDR3 is 14 residues long. The V end lost 6 bases, the J end lost 6 bases, and 15 bases lay between the germline ends.

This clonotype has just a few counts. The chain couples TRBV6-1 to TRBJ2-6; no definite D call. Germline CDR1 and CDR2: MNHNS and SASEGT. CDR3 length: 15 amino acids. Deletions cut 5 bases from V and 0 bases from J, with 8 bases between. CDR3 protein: CASSIHHSGANVLTF. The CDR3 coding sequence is TGTGCCAGCAGTATACACCACTCTGGGGCCAACGTCCTGACTTTC.

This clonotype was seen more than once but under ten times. In DNA, the CDR3 is TGTGCCAGCAGGGGGGATAGCTCCTACAATGAGCAGTTCTTC. This sequence encodes CASRGDSSYNEQFF. The chain carries TRBV6-6 and TRBJ2-1; perhaps D is TRBD1 or TRBD2 (5 bases each). Trimming cost V 6 bases and J 0 bases, with 9 bases left between them. CDR3 size: 14 residues. CDR1 is MNHNY and CDR2 is SVGAGI in the germline V gene (reference sequence).

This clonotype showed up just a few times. The CDR3 region has the DNA TGTGCCAGCAGCTTCAGGGTAAGGGAGACTGAAGCTTTCTTT. As protein: CASSFRVRETEAFF. V usage is TRBV11-2 and J usage is TRBJ1-1, with D possibly TRBD1 on 5 matching bases. Germline V gives CDR1 SGHAT, CDR2 FQNNGV. Deletions cut 3 bases from V and 5 bases from J, with 13 bases between. The CDR3 contains 14 residues.

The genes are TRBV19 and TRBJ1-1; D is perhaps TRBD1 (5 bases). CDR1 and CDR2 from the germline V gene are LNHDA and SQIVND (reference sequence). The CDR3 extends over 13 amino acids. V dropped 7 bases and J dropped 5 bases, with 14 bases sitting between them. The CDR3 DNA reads TGTGCCAGTAATGAGGTGTGGGGGACTGAAGCTTTCTTT. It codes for CASNEVWGTEAFF. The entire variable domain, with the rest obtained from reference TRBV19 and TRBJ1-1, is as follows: DGGITQSPKYLFRKEGQNVTLSCEQNLNHDAMYWYRQDPGQGLRLIYYSQIVNDFQKGDIAEGYSVSREKKESFPLTVTSAQKNPTAFYLCASNEVWGTEAFFGQGTRLTVV.

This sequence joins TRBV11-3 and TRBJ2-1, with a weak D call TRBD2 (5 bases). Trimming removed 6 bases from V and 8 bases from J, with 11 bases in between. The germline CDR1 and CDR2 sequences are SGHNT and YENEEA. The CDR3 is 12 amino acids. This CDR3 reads CASSTEAYEQFF. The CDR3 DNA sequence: TGTGCCAGCAGTACGGAGGCCTATGAGCAGTTCTTC.

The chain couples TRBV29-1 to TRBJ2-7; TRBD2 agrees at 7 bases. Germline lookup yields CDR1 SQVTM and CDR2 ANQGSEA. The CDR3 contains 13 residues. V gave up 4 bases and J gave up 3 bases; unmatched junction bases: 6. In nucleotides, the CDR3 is TGCAGCGTTGTTCTAGCGGAAGACTACGAGCAGTACTTC. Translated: CSVVLAEDYEQYF.

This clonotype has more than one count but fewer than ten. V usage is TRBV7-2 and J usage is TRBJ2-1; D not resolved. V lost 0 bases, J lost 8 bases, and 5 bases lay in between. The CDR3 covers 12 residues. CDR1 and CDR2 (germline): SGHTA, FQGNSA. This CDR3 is CASSLALDEQFF. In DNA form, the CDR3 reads TGTGCCAGCAGCTTAGCTCTGGATGAGCAGTTCTTC.

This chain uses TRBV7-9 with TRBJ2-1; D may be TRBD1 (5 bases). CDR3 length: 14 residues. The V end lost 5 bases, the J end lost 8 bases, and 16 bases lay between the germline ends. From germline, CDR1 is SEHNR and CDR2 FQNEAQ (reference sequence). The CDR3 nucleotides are TGTGCCAGCAGCGCTCTAAATAGGGGCGATGAGCAGTTCTTC. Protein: CASSALNRGDEQFF.

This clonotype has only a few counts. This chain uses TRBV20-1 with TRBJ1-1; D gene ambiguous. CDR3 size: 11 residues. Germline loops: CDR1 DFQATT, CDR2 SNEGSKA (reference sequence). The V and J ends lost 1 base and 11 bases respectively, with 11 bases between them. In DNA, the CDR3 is TGCAGTGCTAGAGCCGACCTCTGGGCTTTCTTT. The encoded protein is CSARADLWAFF.

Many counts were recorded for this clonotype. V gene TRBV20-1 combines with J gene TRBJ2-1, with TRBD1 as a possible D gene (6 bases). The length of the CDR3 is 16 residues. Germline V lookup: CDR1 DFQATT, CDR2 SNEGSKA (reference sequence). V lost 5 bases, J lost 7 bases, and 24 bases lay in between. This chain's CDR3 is CSADRIGGNIGNEQFF. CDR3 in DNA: TGCAGTGCTGACAGGATAGGGGGAAATATTGGGAATGAGCAGTTCTTC.

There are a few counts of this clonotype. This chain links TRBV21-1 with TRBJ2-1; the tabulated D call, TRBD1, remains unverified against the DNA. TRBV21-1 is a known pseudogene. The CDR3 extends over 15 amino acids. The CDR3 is CASSKLTRDPRKVCF. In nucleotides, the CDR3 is TGTGCCAGCAGCAAGCTTACGCGGGACCCTAGAAAGGTTTGCTTC.

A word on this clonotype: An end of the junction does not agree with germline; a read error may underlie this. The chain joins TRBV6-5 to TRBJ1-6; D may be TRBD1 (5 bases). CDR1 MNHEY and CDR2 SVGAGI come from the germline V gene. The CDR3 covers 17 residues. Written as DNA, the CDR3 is TGTGCCAGCAAACGGGACGTCGCGAGCTCCTATAATTCACACCTCCACTTT. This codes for CASKRDVASSYNSHLHF.